Each of the 30 T cell receptor beta chains below was sequenced from the same sample in a study of cytomegalovirus exposure and HLA in healthy donors (dated by TCRdb to 2016 to 2017). The library was obtained by the immunoSEQ multiplex PCR assay. For the multiplex PCR, a mixture combining 60 forward primers for TCR Vbeta segments and 13 reverse primers for TCR Jbeta segments was used. The table was pulled from immuneACCESS by TCRdb, which kept in-frame rearrangements only. Such tables lose some clones; where checked, under half of the loss comes from unresolved V genes, and the rest has no known cause. The sample includes approximately 190,000 clones, with 85% to 90% observed a single time. The biggest ten clones account for 1.3% of the sample. The sequencing sample was made of PBMCs. These receptors all come from a man aged 25-45 years in good health and CMV-seronegative.

This rearrangement joins TRBV27 to TRBJ2-7; D is undetermined. The CDR3 has 13 amino acids. From germline, CDR1 is MNHEY and CDR2 SMNVEV (reference sequence). V lost 4 bases to trimming and J lost 3 bases, with 10 bases between them. The CDR3 DNA is TGTGCCAGCAGTTCCAGACTCGGCTACGAGCAGTACTTC. It is translated as CASSSRLGYEQYF.

V usage is TRBV28 and J usage is TRBJ2-5; the match to TRBD2 covers 14 bases. Germline V gene lookup returns CDR1 MDHEN and CDR2 SYDVKM. Unmatched junction bases numbered 4, after V lost 6 bases and J lost 4 bases. This CDR3 spans 15 amino acids. The CDR3 is CASSSGLAGVETQYF. The DNA of the CDR3 is TGTGCCAGCAGCTCGGGACTAGCGGGAGTAGAGACCCAGTACTTC.

V gene TRBV30 combines with J gene TRBJ2-7; D possibly corresponds to TRBD2 (6 bases). V lost 0 bases, J lost 2 bases, and 11 bases lay in between. The germline gives CDR1 GTSNPN, CDR2 SVGIG (reference sequence). This CDR3 contains 14 residues. DNA of the CDR3: TGTGCCTGGAGTGTAGGGACTGTCCCCTACGAGCAGTACTTC. Protein sequence: CAWSVGTVPYEQYF.

With regard to this clone: Germline and junction disagree at one end, which may indicate a read error. This chain uses TRBV6-1 with TRBJ2-7; tentatively, D is TRBD1 (6 bases). There are 14 residues in the CDR3. Germline V CDR1 and CDR2: MNHNS, SASEGT. As DNA, the CDR3 is TGTGCCAGCAGTGAAACAGGGTACCCCTACGAGCAATACTTC. Protein: CASSETGYPYEQYF.

This clone was detected a few times. The V and J genes are TRBV7-2 and TRBJ2-3, with 11 positions matching TRBD2. The CDR3 totals 18 residues. Unmatched junction bases numbered 12, after V lost 3 bases and J lost 4 bases. Germline lookup yields CDR1 SGHTA and CDR2 FQGNSA. This CDR3 reads CASSFVGSSGGRADTQYF. As DNA, the CDR3 is TGTGCCAGCAGCTTCGTGGGGTCTAGCGGGGGGAGGGCAGATACGCAGTATTTT.

The genes are TRBV28 and TRBJ2-3, with 7 positions matching TRBD1. Per the germline V gene, CDR1 is MDHEN and CDR2 is SYDVKM. The J segment lost 2 bases and the V segment lost 4 bases, leaving 9 bases of the junction unmatched. The CDR3 covers 16 residues. CDR3 bases: TGTGCCAGCAGTTCTCCCGGGACAGTGGACACAGATACGCAGTATTTT. This gives the protein CASSSPGTVDTDTQYF.

The chain joins TRBV7-9 to TRBJ2-5; possibly TRBD1 for D (5 bases). Looked up from germline, CDR1 is SEHNR and CDR2 is FQNEAQ (reference sequence). With 1 base removed from V and 4 bases from J, the gap between germline ends came to 13 bases. This CDR3 is 15 amino acids long. The CDR3 bases are TGTGCCAGCAGCTTAGGGTCGTCCCAGGGAGAGACCCAGTACTTC. It codes for CASSLGSSQGETQYF.

V gene TRBV2 combines with J gene TRBJ1-1; D ambiguous. Germline V gene data show CDR1 as SNHLY and CDR2 as FYNNEI. V shed 8 bases and J shed 1 base, with 11 bases lying between them. The CDR3 extends over 13 amino acids. In DNA form, the CDR3 reads TGTGCCAGCGCTGGCAGAAGGAACACTGAAGCTTTCTTT. Its protein is CASAGRRNTEAFF.

The chain couples TRBV18 to TRBJ2-5; the D is unclear. The V end lost 3 bases, the J end lost 1 base, and 3 bases lay between the germline ends. CDR3 length: 12 residues. Per germline, CDR1 KGHSH and CDR2 LQKENI. The CDR3 sequence: CASSPSQETQYF. In DNA, the CDR3 is TGTGCCAGCTCACCGAGCCAAGAGACCCAGTACTTC.

The CDR3 DNA reads TGCGCCAGCAGCTTGGACAGGGATGGTACTGAAGCTTTCTTT. It codes for CASSLDRDGTEAFF. The chain joins TRBV5-1 to TRBJ1-1, with D possibly TRBD1 on 6 matching bases. The V gene's germline CDR1 is SGHRS and CDR2 YFSETQ. V shed 0 bases and J shed 5 bases, with 11 bases lying between them. The CDR3 length is 14 residues.

The V and J genes are TRBV27 and TRBJ2-6, with 7 bases lining up with TRBD1. V shed 2 bases, J shed 0 bases, and the junction held 4 bases outside the gene matches. The CDR3 runs 17 residues. CDR1 and CDR2 from the germline V gene are MNHEY and SMNVEV (reference sequence). CDR3 loop: CASSLRQGRSGANVLTF. CDR3 coding DNA: TGTGCCAGCAGTTTAAGACAGGGCCGCTCTGGGGCCAACGTCCTGACTTTC.

The rearrangement joins TRBV5-6 to TRBJ1-3; D gene unclear. Between the trimmed V and J ends, which lost 4 bases and 4 bases, there was a span of 12 bases. The CDR3 covers 14 residues. Germline CDR1 and CDR2: SGHDT and YYEEEE. The CDR3: CASSGRPAGNTIYF. The CDR3, as DNA: TGTGCCAGCAGCGGGAGACCAGCAGGAAACACCATATATTTT.

This sequence joins TRBV5-8 and TRBJ1-5; D gene unclear. Germline V lookup: CDR1 SGHTS, CDR2 YDEGEE. Trimming pared 2 bases from V and 9 bases from J, leaving 6 bases between. There are 11 residues in the CDR3. CDR3 nucleotide sequence: TGTGCCAGCAGCTTAATCGGGCCCCAGCATTTT. It encodes CASSLIGPQHF.

The rearrangement links TRBV28 to TRBJ2-6, with a possible D match to TRBD2 (7 bases). This CDR3 has 16 amino acids. Trimming left V 2 bases short and J 8 bases short, with 16 bases between. Germline lookup yields CDR1 MDHEN and CDR2 SYDVKM. The CDR3 DNA reads as TGTGCCAGCAGTTTAAACATCGGGGGGCGCCCCAACGTCCTGACTTTC. It encodes CASSLNIGGRPNVLTF.

The chain links TRBV11-3 to TRBJ2-7; the match to TRBD1 covers 12 bases. Trimming removed 3 bases from V and 6 bases from J; junction bases left unmatched: 15. The germline CDR1 and CDR2 sequences are SGHNT and YENEEA. CDR3 length equals 18 residues. CDR3 in DNA: TGTGCCAGCAGCTTGGCTTTTTCGGTGGGACAGGGGGCTGTCGAGCAGTACTTC. Translation gives CASSLAFSVGQGAVEQYF.

This clone was seen only once. One junction end does not reproduce the germline sequence, and a read error may be involved. This chain joins TRBV7-9 and TRBJ2-7; 10 bases agree with TRBD2. Germline V CDR1 and CDR2: SEHNR, FQNEAQ (reference sequence). The CDR3 is 17 amino acids. The CDR3 nucleotides read TGTTCCAGCAGCTTAGAGGGGGGAGGGCTAGCGGGGGACGAGCAGTACTTC. Translated, it gives CSSSLEGGGLAGDEQYF.

The table lists this clone with a count of one. V is TRBV6-1 and J is TRBJ1-5; D is perhaps TRBD1 (6 bases). CDR1 is MNHNS, CDR2 SASEGT, per germline. This CDR3 has 16 amino acids. V lost 3 bases and J lost 2, with 14 bases in between. CDR3 in amino acids: CASSDGAKGGNQPQHF. The DNA for the CDR3 is TGTGCCAGCAGTGACGGGGCGAAGGGGGGCAATCAGCCCCAGCATTTT.

The rearrangement links TRBV9 to TRBJ1-1; TRBD1 is a possible D gene (6 bases). This CDR3 has 18 amino acids. V lost 1 base and J 4 bases, leaving 23 bases between the germline ends. Per the germline V gene, CDR1 is SGDLS and CDR2 is YYNGEE. DNA for the CDR3: TGTGCCAGCAGCGTAAACCGGGAAAACCCCCGAGGGGGCACTGAAGCTTTCTTT. It specifies CASSVNRENPRGGTEAFF.

Of note for this clone: Distinct nucleotide sequences in the sample also encode this CDR3. The chain employs TRBV4-2 and TRBJ2-1, with 9 bases lining up with TRBD2. Trimming at V came to 4 bases and at J to 5 bases, leaving 9 bases not matched to a gene. The length of the CDR3 is 16 residues. CDR1 LGHNA and CDR2 YNFKEQ come from the germline V gene. The CDR3 DNA reads as TGTGCCAGCAGCCGAGGACATAGCGGGGGCGACAATGAGCAGTTCTTC. It translates to CASSRGHSGGDNEQFF.

The V call is TRBV2, the J call TRBJ2-3, with D possibly TRBD1 on 6 matching bases. V was trimmed by 1 base and J by 2 bases, leaving 13 bases between them. CDR1 SNHLY and CDR2 FYNNEI come from the germline V gene. The length of the CDR3 is 16 residues. CDR3: CASSEEGDLSTDTQYF. Written as DNA, the CDR3 is TGTGCCAGCAGTGAAGAGGGGGATCTATCCACAGATACGCAGTATTTT.

Only a few counts were recorded for this clone. V is TRBV29-1 and J is TRBJ2-7, with TRBD1 identical over 7 bases. Per germline, CDR1 SQVTM and CDR2 ANQGSEA. V was pared by 4 bases and J by 1 base, with 4 bases of the junction left unmatched. The CDR3 consists of 13 residues. As DNA, the CDR3 is TGCAGCGTTGGGGAACAGGGGTCCTACGAGCAGTACTTC. Its protein is CSVGEQGSYEQYF.

The chain couples TRBV10-1 to TRBJ2-3; D remains unclear. V was trimmed by 0 bases and J by 6 bases, leaving 7 bases between them. Germline lookup yields CDR1 WNHNN and CDR2 SYGVQD (reference sequence). CDR3 length equals 13 residues. The CDR3 DNA reads as TGCGCCAGCAGTGAGTCTGTGGGCGATACGCAGTATTTT. Its protein product is CASSESVGDTQYF.

The chain links TRBV5-4 to TRBJ2-3; TRBD2 matches 9 bases. V was pared by 4 bases and J by 6 bases, with 15 bases of the junction left unmatched. Germline CDR1 is SGHNT and CDR2 is YYREEE (reference sequence). This CDR3 is built from 17 residues. This CDR3 reads CASSHGRGGRALDTQYF. CDR3 DNA: TGTGCCAGCAGCCACGGAAGGGGCGGGAGGGCCCTCGATACGCAGTATTTT.

The rearrangement joins TRBV4-3 to TRBJ2-7, with D tentatively TRBD2 (5 bases). The CDR3 loop spans 13 amino acids. Germline assignment: CDR1 LGHNA and CDR2 YSLEER. Trimming removed 2 bases from V and 6 bases from J, with 11 bases in between. The CDR3 region is CASSQRRGLEQYF. DNA of the CDR3: TGCGCCAGCAGCCAAAGACGAGGGCTCGAGCAGTACTTC.

The J gene is TRBJ2-4, the V gene TRBV5-1; TRBD2 agrees at 14 bases. Unmatched junction bases numbered 10, after V lost 1 base and J lost 1 base. CDR1 and CDR2 (germline): SGHRS, YFSETQ. CDR3 length equals 20 residues. The CDR3 DNA reads as TGCGCCAGCAGCTTGTATGAGGGACTAGCGGGAGAGGCGGCCAAAAACATTCAGTACTTC. The encoded protein is CASSLYEGLAGEAAKNIQYF.

This clone was found a few times. The chain is built from TRBV28 and TRBJ1-1; D is possibly TRBD1 (6 bases). The CDR3 has 13 residues. CDR1 MDHEN and CDR2 SYDVKM come from the germline V gene. The V end was cut by 0 bases, the J end by 4 bases, with 6 bases between. The CDR3 is CASSLWGATEAFF. DNA of the CDR3: TGTGCCAGCAGTTTATGGGGGGCCACTGAAGCTTTCTTT.

The V call is TRBV27, the J call TRBJ2-1; 14 bases fit TRBD2. Germline-derived CDR1 and CDR2 are MNHEY and SMNVEV (reference sequence). V lost 2 bases and J lost 3; bases outside the gene matches: 9. The CDR3 length is 19 residues. The CDR3 DNA is TGTGCCAGCAGTTTAAGAGGGACTAGCGGGGGAGGAATCTACAATGAGCAGTTCTTC. Its translation is CASSLRGTSGGGIYNEQFF.

This clone was detected only once. The chain couples TRBV28 to TRBJ2-1; TRBD2 aligns across 8 bases. The V segment lost 6 bases and the J segment 4 bases; nucleotides outside the gene matches: 5. The germline CDR1 and CDR2 sequences are MDHEN and SYDVKM. The CDR3 totals 14 residues. The DNA for the CDR3 is TGTGCCAGCAGGGCCTTAGCGGGGTACAATGAGCAGTTCTTC. Its translation is CASRALAGYNEQFF.

V and J are TRBV4-1 and TRBJ1-5, with 9 positions matching TRBD1. Unmatched junction bases numbered 4, after V lost 1 base and J lost 0 bases. CDR1 MGHRA and CDR2 YSYEKL come from the germline V gene. CDR3 length equals 17 residues. CDR3 bases: TGCGCCAGCAGCCAAGCTTACAGGGGGCATAGCAATCAGCCCCAGCATTTT. It encodes CASSQAYRGHSNQPQHF.

V is TRBV5-1 and J is TRBJ1-1; TRBD1 might be the D (6 bases). The V gene lost 4 bases and the J gene lost 7 bases, with 23 bases spanning the gap. Looked up from germline, CDR1 is SGHRS and CDR2 is YFSETQ. The CDR3 contains 16 residues. CDR3 sequence reads: CASSETQGSVAIEAFF. The CDR3 DNA sequence: TGCGCCAGCAGCGAGACGCAGGGGTCGGTGGCTATTGAAGCTTTCTTT.